The source of this T cell receptor (beta chain) is a study of metastatic and nonmetastatic thyroid tumors. About the research overall: For malignant and benign thyroid patients, tumor or nodule tissue and blood were the sources whose repertoires were compared.

Each patient went into thyroid surgery without having received any treatment. This clone was picked up a small number of times. What it recognizes is unknown. Findings of the study overall: Benign nodules reportedly had significantly lower TCR beta diversity than malignant thyroid tumors in blood and tumor.

TCRdb reanalyzed the PCR reads via MiXCR. The sample records 20,000 to 30,000 clones, 22% being singletons. The CDR3 totals 12 residues. V shed 6 bases and J shed 3 bases, with 9 bases lying between them. Germline values: CDR1 MNHNS, CDR2 SASEGT. This TCR was recovered from a female donor with papillary thyroid cancer or a benign thyroid nodule (not recorded which). Some clones in this sample may be carry-over from other donors' samples. Specimen: blood. V usage is TRBV6-1 and J usage is TRBJ2-7, with D unclear. CDR3 amino acids: CASSPQDYEQYF. CDR3 nucleotides: TGTGCCAGCAGCCCACAAGACTACGAGCAGTACTTC.